The 6 T cell receptor beta chains in this list originate from one sample, sequenced in a study of regulatory T cells in long-lasting Graves disease. CDR3-region Arm-PCR and iRepertoire HTBI primers produced the TCR beta libraries. From the multiplex PCR reads, TCRdb called clonotypes with MiXCR, one entry per CDR3 protein. The repertoire includes 650,000 to 850,000 distinct CDR3 sequences, around 32% of them detected once, and 40% to 55% sits in the top ten. Time point defined: persistent/refractory GD, antithyroid drugs over 5 years with positive TRAb. Extracted RNA from PBMCs served as the source of the TCR library. The material sequenced was peripheral blood mononuclear cells (PBMCs), taken when the disease was refractory, from a patient treated with antithyroid drugs. The source is a female donor with Graves disease.

The rearrangement joins TRBV15 to TRBJ2-1, with 9 nucleotides matching TRBD2. The V gene's germline CDR1 is LNHNV and CDR2 YYDKDF (reference sequence). The CDR3 is 17 amino acids. The trim removed 0 bases at V and 6 bases at J, leaving 9 bases unmatched. The CDR3 DNA reads TGTGCCACCAGCAGAGATATATGGCGGGAGGGGCTCAATGAGCAGTTCTTC. It encodes CATSRDIWREGLNEQFF.

The chain links TRBV19 to TRBJ1-5; TRBD1 aligns across 8 bases. V shed 7 bases and J 2 bases; nucleotides not matched to a gene: 16. This CDR3 spans 18 amino acids. The germline V gene has CDR1 LNHDA and CDR2 SQIVND (reference sequence). The CDR3 DNA follows: TGTGCCAGTATGATGACAGGGGCCCTGGGCGATGGCAATCAGCCCCAGCATTTT. Translating it yields CASMMTGALGDGNQPQHF.

This clonotype was seen ten or more times. This chain links TRBV11-2 with TRBJ2-5, with TRBD2 matching over 15 bases. The CDR3 spans 16 residues. V shed 5 bases and J 4 bases; nucleotides not matched to a gene: 5. Germline V gene lookup returns CDR1 SGHAT and CDR2 FQNNGV. The CDR3 region is CASSLQGLAGGETQYF. In DNA form, the CDR3 reads TGTGCCAGCAGCCTACAGGGACTAGCGGGGGGAGAGACCCAGTACTTC. Based on the CDR3 plus reference TRBV11-2 and TRBJ2-5, the full variable domain is EAGVAQSPRYKIIEKRQSVAFWCNPISGHATLYWYQQILGQGPKLLIQFQNNGVVDDSQLPKDRFSAERLKGVDSTLKIQPAKLEDSAVYLCASSLQGLAGGETQYFGPGTRLLVL.

This clonotype was seen a handful of times. The chain uses TRBV27 and TRBJ2-2; 9 bases align to TRBD2. Germline loops: CDR1 MNHEY, CDR2 SMNVEV (reference sequence). V shed 1 base, J shed 3 bases, and the junction held 12 bases outside the gene matches. The CDR3 has 19 residues. CDR3 DNA: TGTGCCAGCAGTTTATTTCCTGCTAGCGGGAAGGTGTACACCGGGGAGCTGTTTTTT. Translating gives CASSLFPASGKVYTGELFF.

The chain links TRBV20-1 to TRBJ1-1, with D possibly being TRBD1 (5 bases). The CDR3 is made up of 15 amino acids. With 7 bases removed from V and 5 bases from J, the gap between germline ends came to 23 bases. Germline V lookup: CDR1 DFQATT, CDR2 SNEGSKA (reference sequence). The CDR3: CSVPGHRGRGTEAFF. Written as DNA, the CDR3 is TGCAGTGTCCCGGGCCACCGGGGTCGGGGGACTGAAGCTTTCTTT.

This clonotype was detected a few times. The rearrangement uses TRBV27 and TRBJ1-1; weak D call: TRBD1 (6 bases). V was cut by 6 bases and J by 6 bases, with 14 bases left in between. The CDR3 consists of 13 residues. Germline lookup yields CDR1 MNHEY and CDR2 SMNVEV (reference sequence). The DNA of the CDR3 is TGTGCCAGCAGGGGGGCGTTCTTGTCTGAAGCTTTCTTT. The encoded protein is CASRGAFLSEAFF.